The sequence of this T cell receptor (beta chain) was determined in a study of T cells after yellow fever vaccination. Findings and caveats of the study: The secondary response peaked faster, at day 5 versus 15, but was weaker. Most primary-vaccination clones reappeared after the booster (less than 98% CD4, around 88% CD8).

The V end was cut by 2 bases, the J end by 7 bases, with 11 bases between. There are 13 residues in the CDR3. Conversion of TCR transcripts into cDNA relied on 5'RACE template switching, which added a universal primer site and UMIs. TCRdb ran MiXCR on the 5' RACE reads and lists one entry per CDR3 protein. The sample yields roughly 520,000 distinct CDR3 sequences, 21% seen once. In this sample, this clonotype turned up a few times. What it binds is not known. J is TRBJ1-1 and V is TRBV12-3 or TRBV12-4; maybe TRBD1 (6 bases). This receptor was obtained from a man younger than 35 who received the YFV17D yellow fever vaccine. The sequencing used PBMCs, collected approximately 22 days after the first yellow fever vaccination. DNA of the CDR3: TGTGCCAGCAGTTTATTGCAGGGGTTTGAAGCTTTCTTT. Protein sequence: CASSLLQGFEAFF.